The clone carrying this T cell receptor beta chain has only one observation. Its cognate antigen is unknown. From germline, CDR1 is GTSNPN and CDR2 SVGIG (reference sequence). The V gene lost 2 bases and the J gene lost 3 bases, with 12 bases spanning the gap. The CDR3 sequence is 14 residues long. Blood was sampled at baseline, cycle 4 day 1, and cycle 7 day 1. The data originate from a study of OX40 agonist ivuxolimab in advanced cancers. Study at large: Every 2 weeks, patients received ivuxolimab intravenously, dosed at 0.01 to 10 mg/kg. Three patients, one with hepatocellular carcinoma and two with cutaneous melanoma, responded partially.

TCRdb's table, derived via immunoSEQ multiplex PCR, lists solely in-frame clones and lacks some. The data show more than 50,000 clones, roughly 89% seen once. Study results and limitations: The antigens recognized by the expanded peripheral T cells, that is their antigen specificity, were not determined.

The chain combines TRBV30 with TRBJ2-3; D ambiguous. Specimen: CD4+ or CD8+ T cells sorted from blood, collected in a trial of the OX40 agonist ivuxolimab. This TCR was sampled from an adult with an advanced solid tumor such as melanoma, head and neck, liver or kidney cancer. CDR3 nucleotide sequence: TGTGCCTGGAGTAGGGTTTCAACTACAGATACGCAGTATTTT. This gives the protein CAWSRVSTTDTQYF.